A single sample is the source of the 10 T cell receptor beta chains below, sequenced in a study of cytomegalovirus exposure and HLA in healthy donors. The protocol was immunoSEQ multiplex PCR, while the TCRdb copy is restricted to in-frame clones and leaves out a portion. In the table there are 200,000 to 250,000 clones, roughly 88% of which are singletons. Material for sequencing was PBMCs. The receptors derive from a woman aged 25-40 years in good health and CMV-seropositive.

The chain recombines TRBV6-1 with TRBJ1-1, with D unclear. V shed 5 bases and J shed 3 bases, with 13 bases lying between them. This CDR3 has 14 residues. Germline-derived CDR1 and CDR2 are MNHNS and SASEGT. The CDR3 region is CASSRLEEDTEAFF. CDR3 in DNA: TGTGCCAGCAGTCGCCTGGAAGAAGACACTGAAGCTTTCTTT.

This clone showed up just once. The chain recombines TRBV18 with TRBJ1-2; D is ambiguous. The CDR3 covers 13 residues. V was trimmed by 2 bases and J by 5 bases, leaving 9 bases between them. The germline V gene encodes CDR1 KGHSH and CDR2 LQKENI. In DNA form, the CDR3 reads TGTGCCAGCTCACCAACGACGGAGTATGGCTACACCTTC. Translating gives CASSPTTEYGYTF.

This chain links TRBV4-1 with TRBJ2-3; 8 bases map to TRBD1. Germline CDR1 is MGHRA and CDR2 is YSYEKL. The V gene end was trimmed by 3 bases and the J gene end by 1 base; junction bases not matched to a gene: 3. The CDR3 runs 15 residues. Here the CDR3 reads CASSHPTGGTDTQYF. The DNA for the CDR3 is TGCGCCAGCAGCCATCCGACAGGGGGCACAGATACGCAGTATTTT.

V gene TRBV15 combines with J gene TRBJ1-5, with 11 positions matching TRBD1. The CDR3 extends over 18 amino acids. In germline, CDR1 is LNHNV, CDR2 YYDKDF (reference sequence). Trimming cost V 0 bases and J 2 bases; bases outside gene matches: 6. The CDR3 DNA follows: TGTGCCACCAGCAGAGATGAGGACAGGGGGCTCGGCAATCAGCCCCAGCATTTT. This codes for CATSRDEDRGLGNQPQHF. The variable domain in full, completed from reference TRBV15 and TRBJ1-5, reads DAMVIQNPRYQVTQFGKPVTLSCSQTLNHNVMYWYQQKSSQAPKLLFHYYDKDFNNEADTPDNFQSRRPNTSFCFLDIRSPGLGDTAMYLCATSRDEDRGLGNQPQHFGDGTRLSIL.

The V gene is TRBV2, the J gene TRBJ2-3; 8 nucleotides agree with TRBD2. CDR1 is SNHLY, CDR2 FYNNEI, per germline. This CDR3 comprises 14 residues. The V segment lost 7 bases and the J segment 5 bases; nucleotides outside the gene matches: 8. The CDR3 coding sequence is TGTGCCAGCACTTACCAGCGGGGGAAAGATACGCAGTATTTT. Translation gives CASTYQRGKDTQYF.

This chain uses TRBV6-1 with TRBJ1-4, with D perhaps matching TRBD1 (6 bases). The CDR3 extends over 15 amino acids. V lost 6 bases, J lost 0 bases, and 11 bases lay in between. Germline-derived CDR1 and CDR2 are MNHNS and SASEGT. CDR3: CASSSSGATNEKLFF. The CDR3 bases are TGTGCCAGCAGCTCATCAGGGGCAACTAATGAAAAACTGTTTTTT.

The chain couples TRBV27 to TRBJ2-1; TRBD2 aligns across 11 bases. The CDR3 runs to 15 residues. Trimming cost V 4 bases and J 9 bases; bases outside gene matches: 8. Looked up from germline, CDR1 is MNHEY and CDR2 is SMNVEV (reference sequence). The CDR3, as DNA: TGTGCCAGCAGTTCAATAGCGGGAGGGAGAGGTGAGCAGTTCTTC. Translation gives CASSSIAGGRGEQFF.

Note on this clone: At the DNA level, this CDR3 is encoded by other sequences in the same sample as well. The chain is built from TRBV29-1 and TRBJ2-7, with D hard to call. Per the germline V gene, CDR1 is SQVTM and CDR2 is ANQGSEA. The CDR3 sequence is 11 residues long. V dropped 2 bases and J dropped 4 bases, with 6 bases sitting between them. The CDR3 loop is CSVESSYEQYF. The CDR3 coding sequence is TGCAGCGTTGAATCTTCTTACGAGCAGTACTTC.

This clone was detected a few times. This chain uses TRBV28 with TRBJ2-7; 10 bases align to TRBD2. Germline CDR1 MDHEN, CDR2 SYDVKM. This CDR3 is 16 amino acids long. The trim removed 2 bases at V and 3 bases at J, leaving 7 bases unmatched. In DNA form, the CDR3 reads TGTGCCAGCAGTTTAGCTGGAACTAGCGGGAACTACGAGCAGTACTTC. It specifies CASSLAGTSGNYEQYF.

In its sample, this clone was seen once. The chain is built from TRBV6-5 and TRBJ2-7, with 11 bases matching TRBD2. The CDR3 spans 14 residues. The V segment lost 6 bases and the J segment 5 bases; nucleotides outside the gene matches: 6. Germline CDR1 and CDR2: MNHEY and SVGAGI. The CDR3 region has the DNA TGTGCCAGCAGAGGGACTAGCGGTTCCAACGAGCAGTACTTC. This codes for CASRGTSGSNEQYF.